This T cell receptor (beta chain) was identified during a study of OX40 agonist ivuxolimab in advanced cancers. Regarding the study as a whole: Low normalized T-cell clonal expansion was additionally recorded for some nonresponders. Patients with a partial response at 0.1-3.0 mg/kg had among the lowest clonal expansion.

In germline, CDR1 is SGHDT, CDR2 YYEEEE. The CDR3 runs to 14 residues. The V end was cut by 2 bases, the J end by 5 bases, with 13 bases between. This clone has more than one count but fewer than ten. Its antigen remains unknown. TCRdb keeps only in-frame clones here, not all; method: immunoSEQ multiplex PCR. The table shows about 100,000 clones, with approximately 90% occurring only once. This sequence originates from an adult with an advanced solid tumor such as melanoma, head and neck, liver or kidney cancer. The rearrangement uses TRBV5-6 and TRBJ2-5; tentative D call: TRBD2 (5 bases). The sample here was CD4+ or CD8+ T cells sorted from blood, taken in a trial of the OX40 agonist ivuxolimab. The CDR3 DNA reads as TGTGCCAGCAGCTTAATTCGGGATCCTGAGACCCAGTACTTC. This encodes CASSLIRDPETQYF.